Shown below are 26 T cell receptor beta chains from a single sample sequenced in a study of cytomegalovirus exposure and HLA in healthy donors. With 60 Vbeta and 13 Jbeta primers, the PCR was carried out. Produced via immunoSEQ multiplex PCR; TCRdb's table is partial and in-frame only. The data show some 170,000 clones, about 80% seen once. Sample: PBMCs. The receptor set was obtained from a man in his forties in good health and CMV-seronegative.

The gene calls are TRBV27 and TRBJ2-1; 14 bases map to TRBD2. Trimming removed 3 bases from V and 8 bases from J; junction bases left unmatched: 9. Germline assignment: CDR1 MNHEY and CDR2 SMNVEV (reference sequence). CDR3 length: 17 residues. The chain's CDR3 is CASSLTSGRETGDEQFF. The CDR3 bases are TGTGCCAGCAGTTTGACTAGCGGGAGGGAGACGGGGGATGAGCAGTTCTTC.

V gene TRBV4-2 combines with J gene TRBJ2-3, with D perhaps matching TRBD2 (6 bases). In germline, CDR1 is LGHNA, CDR2 YNFKEQ. The length of the CDR3 is 16 residues. V was cut by 2 bases and J by 0 bases, with 12 bases left in between. The CDR3 sequence is CASSQHSGGSTDTQYF. The CDR3 region has the DNA TGTGCCAGCAGCCAACATAGCGGAGGGAGCACAGATACGCAGTATTTT.

The chain carries TRBV19 and TRBJ2-7, with 10 nucleotides matching TRBD2. Germline lookup yields CDR1 LNHDA and CDR2 SQIVND (reference sequence). J gave up 3 bases and V 5 bases, and 4 bases lay outside the gene matches. There are 14 residues in the CDR3. The CDR3 DNA is TGTGCCAGTAGTTCAGGACTAGCGGACTACGAGCAGTACTTC. Protein sequence: CASSSGLADYEQYF.

The chain carries TRBV5-6 and TRBJ2-3; 12 bases agree with TRBD1. With V trimmed by 2 bases and J by 4 bases, 5 bases remained unmatched. Germline V gives CDR1 SGHDT, CDR2 YYEEEE. This CDR3 has 16 residues. This CDR3 is CASSFLGTGGSDTQYF. CDR3 bases: TGTGCCAGCAGCTTCTTAGGGACAGGGGGCTCAGATACGCAGTATTTT.

This clone showed up just a few times. The rearrangement joins TRBV2 to TRBJ2-3; 10 bases map to TRBD1. The CDR3 contains 15 residues. After removal of 6 bases from V and 1 base from J, the junction contained 4 bases not matched to a gene. Per the germline V gene, CDR1 is SNHLY and CDR2 is FYNNEI. The CDR3 is CASRTGTGGTDTQYF. The DNA of the CDR3 is TGTGCCAGCAGAACCGGGACAGGGGGCACAGATACGCAGTATTTT.

The chain recombines TRBV23-1 with TRBJ2-1; TRBD2 agrees at 16 bases. TRBV23-1 belongs to the ORF category, with a function that is uncertain. CDR3 size: 18 residues. V was pared by 2 bases and J by 5 bases, with 6 bases of the junction left unmatched. The CDR3 DNA sequence: TGCGCCAGCAGTCAACCTCCTGGGACTAGCGGGAGGGACAATGAGCAGTTCTTC. It translates to CASSQPPGTSGRDNEQFF.

V and J are TRBV29-1 and TRBJ2-1; 7 bases fit TRBD2. In germline, CDR1 is SQVTM, CDR2 ANQGSEA. The junction had 14 bases not matched to a gene; V was cut back by 0 bases and J by 9 bases. The CDR3 totals 16 residues. CDR3 residues: CSVEDPSGGRWGEQFF. As DNA, the CDR3 is TGCAGCGTTGAAGATCCGTCTGGCGGGAGATGGGGTGAGCAGTTCTTC.

In DNA form, the CDR3 reads TGTGCCAGCAACTTCAGGGGTCGAGCGGACTGGAACACAGATACGCAGTATTTT. This translates into CASNFRGRADWNTDTQYF. The J gene is TRBJ2-3, the V gene TRBV11-2; D may be TRBD1 (6 bases). Trimming pared 7 bases from V and 2 bases from J, leaving 25 bases between. Germline V gene data show CDR1 as SGHAT and CDR2 as FQNNGV. The CDR3 is made up of 18 amino acids.

This clone was counted only a few times. The V and J genes are TRBV27 and TRBJ2-7, with TRBD2 as a possible D gene (6 bases). The germline V gene has CDR1 MNHEY and CDR2 SMNVEV (reference sequence). V was trimmed by 1 base and J by 0 bases, leaving 13 bases between them. The CDR3 is 16 amino acids. CDR3 residues: CASSLFGGSLSYEQYF. The DNA for the CDR3 is TGTGCCAGCAGTTTATTCGGGGGTTCTCTCTCCTACGAGCAGTACTTC.

The chain joins TRBV12-5 to TRBJ2-5; a possible D gene is TRBD1 (5 bases). Trimming shortened V by 4 bases and J by 5 bases, and 17 bases separated the two germline ends. Germline V gene sequence: CDR1 LGHNT, CDR2 FRNRAP. The CDR3 consists of 15 residues. For the CDR3, the DNA is TGTGCTAGTGGTTCCCAACAGGTTTGGATGGAGACCCAGTACTTC. It yields the protein CASGSQQVWMETQYF. Full variable domain (rest looked up from reference TRBV12-5 and TRBJ2-5): DARVTQTPRHKVTEMGQEVTMRCQPILGHNTVFWYRQTMMQGLELLAYFRNRAPLDDSGMPKDRFSAEMPDATLATLKIQPSEPRDSAVYFCASGSQQVWMETQYFGPGTRLLVL.

This chain joins TRBV5-1 and TRBJ2-3; the D gene is possibly TRBD2 (6 bases). The V gene's germline CDR1 is SGHRS and CDR2 YFSETQ. The CDR3 is 15 amino acids. With 2 bases removed from V and 0 bases from J, the gap between germline ends came to 10 bases. The CDR3 sequence: CASSFDGTSTDTQYF. The CDR3 DNA sequence: TGCGCCAGCAGCTTTGACGGGACTAGCACAGATACGCAGTATTTT. The variable domain in full, completed from reference TRBV5-1 and TRBJ2-3, reads KAGVTQTPRYLIKTRGQQVTLSCSPISGHRSVSWYQQTPGQGLQFLFEYFSETQRNKGNFPGRFSGRQFSNSRSEMNVSTLELGDSALYLCASSFDGTSTDTQYFGPGTRLTVL.

This clone was recorded only once. V and J are TRBV29-1 and TRBJ2-3, with TRBD1 matching 11 bases. This CDR3 has 13 residues. Germline trimming cut 5 bases from V and 4 bases from J; bases unmatched to any gene: 2. Germline CDR1 is SQVTM and CDR2 is ANQGSEA. The CDR3 nucleotides are TGCAGCGTTAGGGGACAGGGGGCAGATACGCAGTATTTT. Protein product: CSVRGQGADTQYF.

V usage is TRBV6-4 and J usage is TRBJ2-7, with 14 bases that match TRBD2. Germline V gives CDR1 MRHNA, CDR2 SNTAGT. The CDR3 is made up of 23 amino acids. With V trimmed by 2 bases and J by 3 bases, 24 bases remained unmatched. Here the CDR3 DNA reads TGTGCCAGCAGTGACGCAGCCGCCAGCCGAACGTCCGGGACTAGCGGGAGACTCTACGAGCAGTACTTC. Translating gives CASSDAAASRTSGTSGRLYEQYF.

The V gene is TRBV5-4, the J gene TRBJ2-7; D perhaps matches TRBD2 (5 bases). The germline gives CDR1 SGHNT, CDR2 YYREEE (reference sequence). Deletions cut 0 bases from V and 1 base from J, with 8 bases between. The CDR3 length is 14 residues. CDR3 in DNA: TGTGCCAGCAGCTTGGGGTCGGGGTCCTACGAGCAGTACTTC. Protein product: CASSLGSGSYEQYF.

The chain is built from TRBV7-2 and TRBJ2-7, with D perhaps matching TRBD2 (7 bases). The germline CDR1 and CDR2 sequences are SGHTA and FQGNSA. The V gene lost 5 bases and the J gene lost 3 bases, with 14 bases spanning the gap. There are 14 residues in the CDR3. The CDR3 nucleotides are TGTGCCAGCAGCCCAGCGGGACATAACTACGAGCAGTACTTC. Protein sequence: CASSPAGHNYEQYF.

With regard to this clone: An end of the junction does not agree with germline; a read error may underlie this. The CDR3 sequence is CAISEGGNYGYIF. The CDR3 DNA reads TGTGCCATCAGTGAGGGAGGGAACTATGGCTACATCTTC. The rearrangement joins TRBV10-3 to TRBJ1-2; no definite D call. The CDR3 runs to 13 residues. Germline values: CDR1 ENHRY, CDR2 SYGVKD.

The rearrangement links TRBV7-6 to TRBJ1-1, with 8 bases that match TRBD1. This CDR3 region has 14 residues. Trimming cost V 5 bases and J 6 bases; bases outside gene matches: 8. Germline-derived CDR1 and CDR2 are SGHVS and FNYEAQ. This chain's CDR3 is CASSLGQGLAEAFF. The CDR3 DNA reads as TGTGCCAGCAGCCTCGGACAGGGTTTAGCTGAAGCTTTCTTT.

The chain recombines TRBV7-9 with TRBJ2-7; 8 bases line up with TRBD1. CDR1 and CDR2 from the germline V gene are SEHNR and FQNEAQ (reference sequence). This CDR3 is built from 14 residues. V lost 1 base, J lost 4 bases, and 3 bases stayed unmatched. The CDR3 protein is CASSLDDRGYEQYF. The CDR3 bases are TGTGCCAGCAGCTTAGATGACAGGGGTTACGAGCAGTACTTC.

The chain carries TRBV11-2 and TRBJ2-2, with 11 bases aligning to TRBD2. Germline values: CDR1 SGHAT, CDR2 FQNNGV. The CDR3 is 16 residues long. J lost 4 bases, V lost 5 bases, and 6 bases had no gene match. CDR3 nucleotide sequence: TGTGCCAGCAGCCGCCTAGCGGGGGGTGGCACCGGGGAGCTGTTTTTT. Protein product: CASSRLAGGGTGELFF.

This rearrangement joins TRBV6-5 to TRBJ1-1; D gene unclear. V was pared by 0 bases and J by 10 bases, with 9 bases between. Germline loops: CDR1 MNHEY, CDR2 SVGAGI. This CDR3 region has 12 residues. CDR3 in DNA: TGTGCCAGCAGTTACTCCGGCGGGCCAGCTTTCTTT. Its translation is CASSYSGGPAFF.

The J gene is TRBJ2-6, the V gene TRBV2, with TRBD2 as a possible D gene (7 bases). Trimming cost V 8 bases and J 2 bases, with 13 bases left between them. Germline lookup yields CDR1 SNHLY and CDR2 FYNNEI. The CDR3 covers 15 residues. The CDR3 nucleotides are TGTGCCAGCGGCAGAGGGGGGGCTGGGGCCAACGTCCTGACTTTC. This encodes CASGRGGAGANVLTF.

The chain employs TRBV2 and TRBJ2-2; weak D call: TRBD1 (5 bases). Trimming pared 10 bases from V and 6 bases from J, leaving 12 bases between. This CDR3 region has 12 residues. CDR1 is SNHLY, CDR2 FYNNEI, per germline. CDR3 DNA sequence: TGTGCCAACTCCAGGGTCCCCGGGGAGCTGTTTTTT. This encodes CANSRVPGELFF.

This clone has just a few counts. The chain links TRBV4-2 to TRBJ1-4; no reliable D call. Germline values: CDR1 LGHNA, CDR2 YNFKEQ. V lost 2 bases, J lost 4 bases, and 5 bases lay in between. CDR3 length: 13 residues. The CDR3 spells CASSQNNNEKLFF. In DNA, the CDR3 is TGTGCCAGCAGCCAAAACAATAATGAAAAACTGTTTTTT.

This clone has a single count. The chain combines TRBV6-6 with TRBJ2-5; TRBD2 is a possible D gene (6 bases). CDR1 is MNHNY and CDR2 is SVGAGI in the germline V gene (reference sequence). V was shortened by 6 bases and J by 9 bases, with 11 bases between the two germline ends. The CDR3 runs 11 residues. In DNA, the CDR3 is TGTGCCAGCAGCCTTCCGGGGGCCCAGTACTTC. It encodes CASSLPGAQYF.

The chain carries TRBV6-1 and TRBJ2-7, with 7 bases fitting TRBD2. Germline lookup yields CDR1 MNHNS and CDR2 SASEGT. With V trimmed by 0 bases and J by 3 bases, 5 bases remained unmatched. CDR3 length: 15 amino acids. CDR3 DNA: TGTGCCAGCAGTGAAGCGGGGAGGGATTGCTACGAGCAGTACTTC. Its translation: CASSEAGRDCYEQYF.

The chain combines TRBV18 with TRBJ2-7, with D maybe TRBD1 (5 bases). This CDR3 has 15 amino acids. V was pared by 3 bases and J by 5 bases, with 17 bases between. Germline V gene lookup returns CDR1 KGHSH and CDR2 LQKENI. CDR3 loop: CASSPTGALLHEQYF. CDR3 DNA: TGTGCCAGCTCACCGACTGGGGCGTTGCTCCACGAGCAGTACTTC.